Here is one T cell receptor beta chain with its context. The target antigen is unknown. Sequencing used immunoSEQ multiplex PCR; TCRdb keeps in-frame clones, though not all of them. The repertoire consists of roughly 62,000 clones, with 65% to 85% occurring once and the leading ten covering about 3.1%. Deletions cut 4 bases from V and 2 bases from J, with 18 bases between. The CDR3 is 16 amino acids. The germline V gene has CDR1 SGHAT and CDR2 FQNNGV. This specimen comes from a study of radiotherapy plus CTLA-4 blockade in lung cancer. Overall study results and limits: Among reported predictors of response, early blood T cell clone dynamics with interferon-beta performed best.

Source: peripheral blood, taken from a patient treated with radiotherapy plus ipilimumab. This sequence was found in a human donor with non-small cell lung cancer who had a complete response to radiotherapy plus ipilimumab. This chain uses TRBV11-2 with TRBJ2-7; weak D call: TRBD1 (5 bases). This CDR3 reads CASSSIGRGKTYEQYF. CDR3 DNA: TGTGCCAGCAGCTCAATAGGTAGGGGCAAGACCTACGAGCAGTACTTC.